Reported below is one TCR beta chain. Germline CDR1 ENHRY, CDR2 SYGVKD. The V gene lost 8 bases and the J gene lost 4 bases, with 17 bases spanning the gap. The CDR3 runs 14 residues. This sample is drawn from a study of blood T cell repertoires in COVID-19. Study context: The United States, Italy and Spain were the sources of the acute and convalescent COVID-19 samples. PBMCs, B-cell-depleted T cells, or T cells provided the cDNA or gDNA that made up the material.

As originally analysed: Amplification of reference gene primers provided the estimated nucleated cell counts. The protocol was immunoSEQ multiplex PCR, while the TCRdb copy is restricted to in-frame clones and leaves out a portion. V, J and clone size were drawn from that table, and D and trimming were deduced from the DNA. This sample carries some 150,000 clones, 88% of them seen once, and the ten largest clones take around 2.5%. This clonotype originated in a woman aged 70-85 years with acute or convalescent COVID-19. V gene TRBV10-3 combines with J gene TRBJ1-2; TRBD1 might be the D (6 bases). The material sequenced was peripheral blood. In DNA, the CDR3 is TGTGCCATCGGCTACAGGGAGGGGAGCTATGGCTACACCTTC. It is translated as CAIGYREGSYGYTF.